A single sample gave rise to the 3 T cell receptor beta chains below, sequenced in a study of blood T cell repertoires in COVID-19. The data were produced by immunoSEQ multiplex PCR, yet TCRdb's version contains in-frame clones alone and is incomplete. The sample includes 250,000 to 300,000 clones, 80% to 90% of them seen just once. Sequenced input: PBMCs or T cells enriched from blood (not recorded which). The receptors were gathered from a woman in her forties or fifties who had recovered from COVID-19.

V and J are TRBV27 and TRBJ2-7, with D tentatively TRBD1 (5 bases). Per the germline V gene, CDR1 is MNHEY and CDR2 is SMNVEV (reference sequence). The CDR3 runs 15 residues. Deletions cut 2 bases from V and 6 bases from J, with 17 bases between. CDR3 sequence reads: CASSLMFRVETEQYF. The CDR3 DNA sequence: TGTGCCAGCAGTTTAATGTTCAGGGTGGAGACCGAGCAGTACTTC.

The V gene is TRBV9, the J gene TRBJ2-2; 9 bases are shared with TRBD1. The CDR3 length is 17 residues. Germline assignment: CDR1 SGDLS and CDR2 YYNGEE. J was trimmed by 6 bases and V by 4 bases; bases with no gene match: 13. The CDR3 is CASSPQTGTGRSGELFF. CDR3 DNA sequence: TGTGCCAGCAGCCCTCAAACCGGGACAGGGCGATCCGGGGAGCTGTTTTTT.

The V call is TRBV19, the J call TRBJ2-7; TRBD1 agrees at 11 bases. The CDR3 extends over 13 amino acids. Germline assignment: CDR1 LNHDA and CDR2 SQIVND (reference sequence). V gave up 7 bases and J gave up 5 bases; unmatched junction bases: 4. The CDR3 sequence: CASTRTGGDEQYF. The CDR3 DNA sequence: TGTGCCAGTACCAGGACAGGGGGCGACGAGCAGTACTTC.